In this sample, the clone carrying this T cell receptor beta chain turned up many times. As yet, its antigen is unknown. According to the study, TCR beta libraries were built with iRepertoire HTBI primers and CDR3-region Arm-PCR. TCRdb called the multiplex PCR reads again in MiXCR, with one record for every CDR3 protein. The sample holds about 560,000 distinct CDR3 sequences, approximately 16% seen once. Time point: newly diagnosed GD, antithyroid drugs for less than 3 months. PBMC RNA served as the TCR library source. This record comes from a study of regulatory T cells in long-lasting Graves disease. The study's findings and limits: Persistent Graves' patients possessed reduced TCR diversity relative to recently diagnosed ones.

The germline V and J ends were trimmed by 1 base and 1 base, with 8 bases remaining between them. The CDR3 runs 14 residues. Germline loops: CDR1 SGHAT, CDR2 FQNNGV. The same specimen was also included in a second study, on T cells in Graves' hyperthyroidism and ophthalmopathy.

The sequencing used peripheral blood mononuclear cells (PBMCs), collected at new diagnosis, from a patient treated with antithyroid drugs. V gene TRBV11-2 combines with J gene TRBJ2-7; no clear D gene. The sequence came from a man aged 18 to 29 with Graves disease. Here the CDR3 reads CASSLVADSYEQYF. The CDR3 coding sequence is TGTGCCAGCAGCTTAGTGGCGGATTCCTACGAGCAGTACTTC. The whole variable domain, remainder taken from reference TRBV11-2 and TRBJ2-7, is EAGVAQSPRYKIIEKRQSVAFWCNPISGHATLYWYQQILGQGPKLLIQFQNNGVVDDSQLPKDRFSAERLKGVDSTLKIQPAKLEDSAVYLCASSLVADSYEQYFGPGTRLTVT.